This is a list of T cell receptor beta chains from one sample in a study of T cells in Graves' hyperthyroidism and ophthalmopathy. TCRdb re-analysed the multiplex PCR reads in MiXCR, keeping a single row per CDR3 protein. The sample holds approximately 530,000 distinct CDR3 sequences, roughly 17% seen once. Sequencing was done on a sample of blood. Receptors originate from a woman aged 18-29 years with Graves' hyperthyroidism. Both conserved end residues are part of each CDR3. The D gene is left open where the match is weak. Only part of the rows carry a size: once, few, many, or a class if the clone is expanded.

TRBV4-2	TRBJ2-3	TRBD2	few	CASSQVLTSGIGDTQYF	TGTGCCAGCAGCCAAGTCTTGACTAGCGGGATAGGAGATACGCAGTATTTT
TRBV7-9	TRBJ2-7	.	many	CASSLNSLSYEQYF	TGTGCCAGCAGCTTAAACAGTCTCTCCTACGAGCAGTACTTC
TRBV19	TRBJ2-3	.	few	CASSPRWDTDTQYF	TGTGCCAGTAGTCCAAGGTGGGACACAGATACGCAGTATTTT
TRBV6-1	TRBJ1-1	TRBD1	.	CASTEVGDRGPLNIEAFF	TGTGCCAGCACCGAAGTAGGGGACAGGGGGCCACTGAACATTGAAGCTTTCTTT
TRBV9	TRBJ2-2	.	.	CASSVAGATGELFF	TGTGCCAGCAGCGTAGCAGGGGCCACCGGGGAGCTGTTTTTT
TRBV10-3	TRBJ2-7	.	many	CAISEQKGGGASYEQYF	TGTGCCATCAGTGAGCAGAAGGGGGGAGGTGCCTCCTACGAGCAGTACTTC
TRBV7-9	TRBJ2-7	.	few	CASSAKAGICEQYF	TGTGCCAGCAGCGCCAAGGCGGGGATCTGCGAGCAGTACTTC
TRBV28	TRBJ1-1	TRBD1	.	CASRLRDRGAFF	TGTGCCAGCCGACTTCGGGACAGGGGGGCTTTCTTT
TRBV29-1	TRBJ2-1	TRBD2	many	CSVDVLAGVEDEQFF	TGCAGCGTTGATGTACTAGCGGGAGTAGAAGATGAGCAGTTCTTC
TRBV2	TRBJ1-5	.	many	CASRDTTGSNQPQHF	TGTGCCAGCAGGGACACCACGGGGTCCAATCAGCCCCAGCATTTT
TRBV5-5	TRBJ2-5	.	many	CASSLDIVQETQYF	TGTGCCAGCAGCTTGGACATTGTTCAAGAGACCCAGTACTTC
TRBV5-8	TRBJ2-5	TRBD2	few	CASSLFGTSGRGQTQYF	TGTGCCAGCAGCTTGTTTGGGACTAGCGGGAGAGGGCAGACCCAGTACTTC
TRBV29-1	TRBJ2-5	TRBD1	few	CSFSGQGGETQYF	TGCAGCTTCTCCGGACAGGGGGGAGAGACCCAGTACTTC
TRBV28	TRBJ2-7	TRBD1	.	CASHTGEGARYEQYF	TGTGCCAGCCACACAGGAGAGGGGGCGCGGTACGAGCAGTACTTC
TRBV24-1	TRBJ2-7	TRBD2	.	CATSDPRRIAGGSSSYEQYF	TGTGCCACCAGTGATCCGCGGAGAATAGCGGGAGGCTCCAGCTCCTACGAGCAGTACTTC
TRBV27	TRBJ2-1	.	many	CASKGWAETFYNEQFF	TGTGCCAGCAAAGGTTGGGCGGAGACCTTCTACAATGAGCAGTTCTTC
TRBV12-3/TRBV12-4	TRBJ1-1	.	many	CASSFGDRHTEAFF	TGTGCCAGCAGTTTCGGTGACAGACACACTGAAGCTTTCTTT
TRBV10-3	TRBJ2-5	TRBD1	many	CAISEDRGRQETQYF	TGTGCCATCAGTGAAGACAGGGGAAGACAAGAGACCCAGTACTTC
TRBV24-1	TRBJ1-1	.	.	CATREQENTEAFF	TGTGCCACCAGGGAACAGGAGAACACTGAAGCTTTCTTT
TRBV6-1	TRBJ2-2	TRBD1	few	CASSYIQKTTGQGNTGELFF	TGTGCCAGCAGTTATATCCAAAAAACAACGGGACAGGGGAACACCGGGGAGCTGTTTTTT
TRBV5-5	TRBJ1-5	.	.	CASSRGLQPQHF	TGTGCCAGCTCCCGAGGGCTTCAGCCCCAGCATTTT
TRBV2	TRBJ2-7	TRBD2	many	CASSDTWGGIYEQYF	TGTGCCAGCAGTGATACGTGGGGGGGGATCTACGAGCAGTACTTC
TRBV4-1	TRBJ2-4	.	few	CASSHNVEGDLAKNIQYF	TGCGCCAGCAGCCATAACGTTGAAGGTGACCTAGCCAAAAACATTCAGTACTTC
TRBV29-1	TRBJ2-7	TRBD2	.	CSVPLSGNNYEQYF	TGCAGCGTTCCTCTTAGCGGGAACAACTACGAGCAGTACTTC
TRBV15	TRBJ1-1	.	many	CATSSLWTEAFF	TGTGCCACCAGCAGTTTATGGACTGAAGCTTTCTTT
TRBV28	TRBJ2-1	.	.	CASSLQGIRNEQFF	TGTGCCAGCAGTTTACAGGGAATAAGGAATGAGCAGTTCTTC
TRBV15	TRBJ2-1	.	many	CATSRQGLSYNEQFF	TGTGCCACCAGCAGACAGGGACTGTCATACAATGAGCAGTTCTTC
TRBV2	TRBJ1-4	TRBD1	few	CASQQDRGDNEKLFF	TGTGCCAGCCAGCAGGACAGGGGCGATAATGAAAAACTGTTTTTT
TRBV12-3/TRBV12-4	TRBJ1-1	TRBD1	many	CASSTAGGNTEAFF	TGTGCCAGCAGTACCGCAGGGGGGAACACTGAAGCTTTCTTT
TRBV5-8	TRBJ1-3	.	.	CASSLGPLPGNTIYF	TGTGCCAGCAGCTTGGGACCATTACCTGGAAACACCATATATTTT
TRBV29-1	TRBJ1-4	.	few	CSVLDSINEKLFF	TGCAGCGTTTTAGACAGTATTAATGAAAAACTGTTTTTT
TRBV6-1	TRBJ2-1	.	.	CASSQLARGGWNEQFF	TGTGCCAGCAGTCAATTAGCGAGAGGAGGGTGGAATGAGCAGTTCTTC
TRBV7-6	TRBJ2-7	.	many	CASSYRDSGQYEQYF	TGTGCCAGCAGCTATCGGGACTCCGGACAATACGAGCAGTACTTC
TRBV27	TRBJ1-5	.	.	CASSWEDSPRGPQHF	TGTGCCAGCAGCTGGGAGGACAGTCCCCGGGGGCCCCAGCATTTT
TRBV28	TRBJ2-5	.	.	CASRPGLPGETQYF	TGTGCCAGCAGGCCCGGACTGCCCGGGGAGACCCAGTACTTC
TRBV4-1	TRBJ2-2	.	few	CASSQADRVNTGELFF	TGCGCCAGCAGCCAAGCCGATCGGGTCAACACCGGGGAGCTGTTTTTT
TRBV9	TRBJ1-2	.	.	CASSASHGYTF	TGTGCCAGCAGCGCCTCGCATGGCTACACCTTC
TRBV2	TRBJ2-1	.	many	CASSEYAYRFF	TGTGCCAGCAGTGAATATGCTTATCGGTTCTTC
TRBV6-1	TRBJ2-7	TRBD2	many	CASSIDPGLGGYEQYF	TGTGCCAGCAGTATTGACCCGGGACTAGGGGGATACGAGCAGTACTTC
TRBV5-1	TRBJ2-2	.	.	CASSLAGERRPGELFF	TGCGCCAGCAGCTTGGCCGGGGAAAGGCGACCCGGGGAGCTGTTTTTT
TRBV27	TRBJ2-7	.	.	CASSPGTVKPYEQYF	TGTGCCAGCAGTCCTGGGACTGTCAAGCCCTACGAGCAGTACTTC
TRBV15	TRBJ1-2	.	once	CATSRAPVNYGYTF	TGTGCCACCAGCAGAGCCCCAGTTAACTATGGCTACACCTTC
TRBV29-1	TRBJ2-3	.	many	CSVDEGTDTQYF	TGCAGCGTTGATGAGGGCACAGATACGCAGTATTTT
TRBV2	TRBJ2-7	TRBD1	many	CASSGQGAGEQYF	TGTGCCAGCAGTGGACAGGGGGCGGGCGAGCAGTACTTC
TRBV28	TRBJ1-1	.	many	CASRWVNTEAFF	TGTGCCAGCAGATGGGTAAACACTGAAGCTTTCTTT
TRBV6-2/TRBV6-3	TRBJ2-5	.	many	CASGLGETQYF	TGTGCCAGCGGGCTAGGAGAGACCCAGTACTTC
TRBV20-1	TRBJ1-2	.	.	CSASRRADYGYTF	TGCAGTGCTTCCCGGAGAGCGGACTATGGCTACACCTTC
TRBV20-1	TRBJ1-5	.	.	CSARDHMLEQPQHF	TGCAGTGCTAGAGATCATATGCTGGAGCAGCCCCAGCATTTT
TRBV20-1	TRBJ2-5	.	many	CSASLTEGLETQYF	TGCAGTGCTAGTCTAACCGAGGGTTTGGAGACCCAGTACTTC
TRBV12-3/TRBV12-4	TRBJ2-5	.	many	CASSPNLAGGTQYF	TGTGCCAGCAGCCCCAACTTGGCAGGAGGGACCCAGTACTTC
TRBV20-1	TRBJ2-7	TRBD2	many	CSARVPSGTSYEQYF	TGCAGTGCTAGAGTACCTAGCGGGACCTCCTACGAGCAGTACTTC
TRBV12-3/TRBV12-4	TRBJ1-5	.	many	CASSLRAGDQPQHF	TGTGCCAGCAGTTTAAGGGCAGGGGATCAGCCCCAGCATTTT
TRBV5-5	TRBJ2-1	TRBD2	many	CASSPIGGRYNEQFF	TGTGCCAGCAGCCCAATAGGCGGGAGATACAATGAGCAGTTCTTC
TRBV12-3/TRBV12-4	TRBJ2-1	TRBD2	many	CASRSTSGRAYEQFF	TGTGCCAGCAGGTCTACTAGCGGGAGGGCCTATGAGCAGTTCTTC
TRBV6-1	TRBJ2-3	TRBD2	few	CASSRGLAGPPTDTQYF	TGTGCCAGCAGCCGAGGACTAGCGGGACCCCCCACAGATACGCAGTATTTT
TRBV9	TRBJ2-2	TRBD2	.	CASRRTSDTGELFF	TGTGCCAGCAGGAGGACTAGCGATACCGGGGAGCTGTTTTTT
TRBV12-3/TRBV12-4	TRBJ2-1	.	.	CASTDPGEYNEQFF	TGTGCCAGCACTGACCCTGGGGAGTACAATGAGCAGTTCTTC
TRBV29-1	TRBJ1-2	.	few	CSTTGTRYGYTF	TGCAGCACTACCGGGACAAGATATGGCTACACCTTC
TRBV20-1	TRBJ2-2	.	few	CSATDRWNTGELFF	TGCAGTGCCACGGACAGATGGAACACCGGGGAGCTGTTTTTT
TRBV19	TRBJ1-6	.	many	CASSIDRSNSPLHF	TGTGCCAGTAGTATCGACAGATCCAATTCACCCCTCCACTTT